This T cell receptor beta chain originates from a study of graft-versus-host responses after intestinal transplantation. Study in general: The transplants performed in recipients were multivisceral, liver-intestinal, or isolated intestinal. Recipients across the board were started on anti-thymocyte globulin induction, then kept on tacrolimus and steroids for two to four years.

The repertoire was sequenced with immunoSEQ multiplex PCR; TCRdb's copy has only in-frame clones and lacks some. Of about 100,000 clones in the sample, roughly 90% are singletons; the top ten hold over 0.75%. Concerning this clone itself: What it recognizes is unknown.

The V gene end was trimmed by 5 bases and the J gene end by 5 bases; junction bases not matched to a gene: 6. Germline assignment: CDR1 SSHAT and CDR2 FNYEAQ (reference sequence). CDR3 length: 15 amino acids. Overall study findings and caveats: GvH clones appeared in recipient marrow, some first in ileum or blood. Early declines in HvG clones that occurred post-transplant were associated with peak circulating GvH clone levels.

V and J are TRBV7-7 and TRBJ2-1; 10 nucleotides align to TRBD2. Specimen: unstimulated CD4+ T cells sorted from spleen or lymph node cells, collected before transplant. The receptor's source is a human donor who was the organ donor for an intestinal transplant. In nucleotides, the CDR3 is TGTGCCAGCAGCAAGGGACTAGCGACCGACAATGAGCAGTTCTTC. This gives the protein CASSKGLATDNEQFF. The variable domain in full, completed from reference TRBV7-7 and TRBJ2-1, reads GAGVSQSPRYKVTKRGQDVTLRCDPISSHATLYWYQQALGQGPEFLTYFNYEAQPDKSGLPSDRFSAERPEGSISTLTIQRTEQRDSAMYRCASSKGLATDNEQFFGPGTRLTVL.